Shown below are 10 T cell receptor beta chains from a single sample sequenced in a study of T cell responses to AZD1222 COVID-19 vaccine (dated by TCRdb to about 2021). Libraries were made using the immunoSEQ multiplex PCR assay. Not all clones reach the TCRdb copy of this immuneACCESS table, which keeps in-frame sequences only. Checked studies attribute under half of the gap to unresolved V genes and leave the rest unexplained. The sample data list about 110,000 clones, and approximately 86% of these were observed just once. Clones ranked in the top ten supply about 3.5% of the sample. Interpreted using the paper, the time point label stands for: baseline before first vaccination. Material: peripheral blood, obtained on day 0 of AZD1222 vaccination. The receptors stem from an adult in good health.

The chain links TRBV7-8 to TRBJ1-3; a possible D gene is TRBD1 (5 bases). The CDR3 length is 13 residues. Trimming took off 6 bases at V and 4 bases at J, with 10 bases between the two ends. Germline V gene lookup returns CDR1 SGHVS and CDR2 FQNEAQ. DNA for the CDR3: TGTGCCAGCAGATTGGGGCAAGGAAACACCATATATTTT. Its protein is CASRLGQGNTIYF.

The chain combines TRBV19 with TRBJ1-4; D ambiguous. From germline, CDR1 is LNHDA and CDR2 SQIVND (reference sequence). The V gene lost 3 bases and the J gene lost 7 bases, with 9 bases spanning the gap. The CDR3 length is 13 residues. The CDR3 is CASSIEGGEKLFF. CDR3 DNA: TGTGCCAGTAGTATTGAAGGCGGTGAAAAACTGTTTTTT.

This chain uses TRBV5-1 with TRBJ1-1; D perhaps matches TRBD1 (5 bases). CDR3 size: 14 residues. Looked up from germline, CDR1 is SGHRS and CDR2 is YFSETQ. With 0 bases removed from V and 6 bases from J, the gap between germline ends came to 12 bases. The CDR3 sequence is CASSLGLGEPEAFF. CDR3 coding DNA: TGCGCCAGCAGCTTGGGGCTAGGGGAGCCTGAAGCTTTCTTT.

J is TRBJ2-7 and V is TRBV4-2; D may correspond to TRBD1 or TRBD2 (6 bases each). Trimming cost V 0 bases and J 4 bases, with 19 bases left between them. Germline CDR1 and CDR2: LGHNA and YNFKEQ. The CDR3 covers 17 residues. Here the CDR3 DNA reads TGTGCCAGCAGCCAAGAAGGGACCTTCGGGGGCAGGTACGAGCAGTACTTC. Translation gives CASSQEGTFGGRYEQYF.

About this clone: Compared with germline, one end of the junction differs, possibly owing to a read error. The CDR3 nucleotides are TGTGCCATTTCGGGACAGAGGAATGCAAAACTGTTTTTT. Amino acid sequence: CAISGQRNAKLFF. The J gene is TRBJ1-4, the V gene TRBV28; 7 positions match TRBD1. The CDR3 is 13 amino acids. Per the germline V gene, CDR1 is MDHEN and CDR2 is SYDVKM.

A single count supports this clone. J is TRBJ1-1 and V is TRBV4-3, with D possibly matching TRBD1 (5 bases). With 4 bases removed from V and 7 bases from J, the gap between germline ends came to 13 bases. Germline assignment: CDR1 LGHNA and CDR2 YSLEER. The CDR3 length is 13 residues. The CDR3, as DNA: TGCGCCAGCAGCCCCAGGGCGGAGAGTGAAGCTTTCTTT. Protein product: CASSPRAESEAFF.

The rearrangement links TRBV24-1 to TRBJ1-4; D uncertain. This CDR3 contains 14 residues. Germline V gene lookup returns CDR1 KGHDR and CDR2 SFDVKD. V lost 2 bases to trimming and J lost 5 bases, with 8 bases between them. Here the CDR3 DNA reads TGTGCCACCAGTGATTCGGGCCAAAATGAAAAACTGTTTTTT. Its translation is CATSDSGQNEKLFF.

As DNA, the CDR3 is TGTGCCAGCAGTGAAAAAGGAGCGACAGTCCACGAGCAGTACTTC. Its translation is CASSEKGATVHEQYF. The chain recombines TRBV2 with TRBJ2-7, with TRBD1 as a possible D gene (5 bases). The CDR3 is 15 residues long. V lost 2 bases, J lost 5 bases, and 16 bases lay in between. Germline lookup yields CDR1 SNHLY and CDR2 FYNNEI.

In DNA, the CDR3 is TGCAGTGCTAGTGTAGGGTTCAATGAGCAGTTCTTC. Translating gives CSASVGFNEQFF. The V call is TRBV20-1, the J call TRBJ2-1; unclear D gene. This CDR3 is built from 12 residues. V was trimmed by 3 bases and J by 6 bases, leaving 9 bases between them. The germline gives CDR1 DFQATT, CDR2 SNEGSKA (reference sequence).

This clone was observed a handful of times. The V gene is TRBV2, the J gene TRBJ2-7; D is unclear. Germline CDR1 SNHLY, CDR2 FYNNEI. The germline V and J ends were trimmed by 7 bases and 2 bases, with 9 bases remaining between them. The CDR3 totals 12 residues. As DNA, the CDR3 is TGTGCCAGCAATAACAGTCCCTACGAGCAGTACTTC. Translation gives CASNNSPYEQYF.